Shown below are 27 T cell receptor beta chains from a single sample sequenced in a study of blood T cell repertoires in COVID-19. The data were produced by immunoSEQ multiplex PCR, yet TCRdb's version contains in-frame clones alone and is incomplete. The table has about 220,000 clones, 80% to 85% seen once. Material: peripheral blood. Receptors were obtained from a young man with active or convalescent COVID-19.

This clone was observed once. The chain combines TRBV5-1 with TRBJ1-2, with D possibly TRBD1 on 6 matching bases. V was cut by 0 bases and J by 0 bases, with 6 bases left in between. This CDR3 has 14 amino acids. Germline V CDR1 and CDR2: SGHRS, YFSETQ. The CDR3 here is CASSLDRANYGYTF. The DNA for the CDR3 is TGCGCCAGCAGCTTGGACAGGGCTAACTATGGCTACACCTTC.

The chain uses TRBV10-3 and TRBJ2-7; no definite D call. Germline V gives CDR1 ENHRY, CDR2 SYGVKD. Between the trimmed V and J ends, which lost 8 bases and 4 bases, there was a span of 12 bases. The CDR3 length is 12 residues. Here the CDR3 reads CAISPRVYEQYF. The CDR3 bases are TGTGCCATCTCCCCCCGGGTGTACGAGCAGTACTTC.

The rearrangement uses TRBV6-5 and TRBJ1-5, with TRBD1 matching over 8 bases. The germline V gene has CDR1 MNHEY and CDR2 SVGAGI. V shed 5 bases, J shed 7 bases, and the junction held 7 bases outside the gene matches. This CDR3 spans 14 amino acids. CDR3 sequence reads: CASSPRTGLQPQHF. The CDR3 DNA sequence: TGTGCCAGCAGTCCTCGGACAGGGCTCCAGCCCCAGCATTTT.

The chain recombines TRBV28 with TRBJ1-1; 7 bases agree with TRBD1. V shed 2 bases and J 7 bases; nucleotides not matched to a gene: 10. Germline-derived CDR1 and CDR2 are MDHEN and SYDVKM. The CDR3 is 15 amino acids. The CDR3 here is CASSLVDRVAGEAFF. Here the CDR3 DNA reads TGTGCCAGCAGTTTAGTCGACAGGGTGGCCGGTGAAGCTTTCTTT. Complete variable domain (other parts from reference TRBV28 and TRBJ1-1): DVKVTQSSRYLVKRTGEKVFLECVQDMDHENMFWYRQDPGLGLRLIYFSYDVKMKEKGDIPEGYSVSREKKERFSLILESASTNQTSMYLCASSLVDRVAGEAFFGQGTRLTVV.

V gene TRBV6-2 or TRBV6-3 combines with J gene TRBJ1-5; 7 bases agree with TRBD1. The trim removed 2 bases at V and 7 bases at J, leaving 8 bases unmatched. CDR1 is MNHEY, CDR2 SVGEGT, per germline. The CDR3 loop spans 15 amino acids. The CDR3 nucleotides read TGTGCCAGCAGTTACCGGGACAGCCGAGGACAGCCCCAGCATTTT. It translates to CASSYRDSRGQPQHF.

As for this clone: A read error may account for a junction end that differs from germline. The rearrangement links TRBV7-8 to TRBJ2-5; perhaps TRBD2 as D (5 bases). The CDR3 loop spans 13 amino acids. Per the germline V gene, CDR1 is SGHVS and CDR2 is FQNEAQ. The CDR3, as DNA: TGTGCCAGCCGTATGGAGGCACGAGAGTCCCAGTACTTC. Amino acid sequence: CASRMEARESQYF. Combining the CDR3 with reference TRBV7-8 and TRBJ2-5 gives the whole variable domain GAGVSQSPRYKVAKRGQDVALRCDPISGHVSLFWYQQALGQGPEFLTYFQNEAQLDKSGLPSDRFFAERPEGSVSTLKIQRTQQEDSAVYLCASRMEARESQYFGPGTRLLVL.

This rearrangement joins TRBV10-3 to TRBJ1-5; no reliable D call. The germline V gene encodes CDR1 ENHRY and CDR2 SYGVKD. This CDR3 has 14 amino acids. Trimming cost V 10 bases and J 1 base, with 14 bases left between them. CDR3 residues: CATQAPPSNQPQHF. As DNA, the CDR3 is TGTGCCACTCAAGCCCCTCCGAGCAATCAGCCCCAGCATTTT.

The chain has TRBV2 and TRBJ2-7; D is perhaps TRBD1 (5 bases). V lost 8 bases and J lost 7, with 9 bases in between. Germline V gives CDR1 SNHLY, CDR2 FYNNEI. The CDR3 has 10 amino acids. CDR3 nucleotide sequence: TGTGCCAGCGGTCGACAGGAGCAGTACTTC. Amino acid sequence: CASGRQEQYF. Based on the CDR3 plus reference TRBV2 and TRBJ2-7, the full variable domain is EPEVTQTPSHQVTQMGQEVILRCVPISNHLYFYWYRQILGQKVEFLVSFYNNEISEKSEIFDDQFSVERPDGSNFTLKIRSTKLEDSAMYFCASGRQEQYFGPGTRLTVT.

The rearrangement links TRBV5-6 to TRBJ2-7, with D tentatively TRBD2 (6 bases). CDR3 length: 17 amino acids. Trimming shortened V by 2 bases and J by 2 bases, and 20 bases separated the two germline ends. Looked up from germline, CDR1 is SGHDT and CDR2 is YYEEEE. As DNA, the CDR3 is TGTGCCAGCAGCTTTAACCCGGAGGGCCGAAGAGCCTACGAGCAGTACTTC. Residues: CASSFNPEGRRAYEQYF.

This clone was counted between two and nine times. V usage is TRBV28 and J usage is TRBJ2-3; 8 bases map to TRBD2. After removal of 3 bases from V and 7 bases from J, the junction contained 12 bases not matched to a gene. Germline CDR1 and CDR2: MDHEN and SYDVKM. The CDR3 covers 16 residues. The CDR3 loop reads CASSFEPVGGVNTQYF. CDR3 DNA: TGTGCCAGCAGTTTTGAGCCGGTCGGGGGGGTAAATACGCAGTATTTT.

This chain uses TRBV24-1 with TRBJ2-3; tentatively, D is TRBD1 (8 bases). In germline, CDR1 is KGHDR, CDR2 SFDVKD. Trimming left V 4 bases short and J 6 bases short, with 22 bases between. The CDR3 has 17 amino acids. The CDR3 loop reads CATSELTGGASRDTQYF. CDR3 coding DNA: TGTGCCACCAGTGAACTTACAGGGGGGGCAAGTCGGGATACGCAGTATTTT.

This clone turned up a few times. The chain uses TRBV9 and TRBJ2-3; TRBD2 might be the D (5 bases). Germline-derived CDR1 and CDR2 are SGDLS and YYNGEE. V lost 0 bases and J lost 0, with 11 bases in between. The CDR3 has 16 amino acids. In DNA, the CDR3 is TGTGCCAGCAGCGTAGGCCGAGCGGCTAGCACAGATACGCAGTATTTT. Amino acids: CASSVGRAASTDTQYF.

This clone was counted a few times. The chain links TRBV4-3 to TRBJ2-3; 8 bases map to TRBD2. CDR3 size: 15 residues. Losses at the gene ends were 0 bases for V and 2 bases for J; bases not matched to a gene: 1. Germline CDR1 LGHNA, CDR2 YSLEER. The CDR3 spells CASSQEAGVTDTQYF. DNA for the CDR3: TGCGCCAGCAGCCAAGAAGCGGGGGTCACAGATACGCAGTATTTT.

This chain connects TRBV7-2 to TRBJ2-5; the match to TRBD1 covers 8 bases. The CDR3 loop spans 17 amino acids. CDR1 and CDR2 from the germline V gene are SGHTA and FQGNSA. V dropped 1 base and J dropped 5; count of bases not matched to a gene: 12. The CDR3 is CASSLVGSRGPGETQYF. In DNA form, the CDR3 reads TGTGCCAGCAGCTTAGTTGGTAGCAGGGGGCCGGGTGAGACCCAGTACTTC.

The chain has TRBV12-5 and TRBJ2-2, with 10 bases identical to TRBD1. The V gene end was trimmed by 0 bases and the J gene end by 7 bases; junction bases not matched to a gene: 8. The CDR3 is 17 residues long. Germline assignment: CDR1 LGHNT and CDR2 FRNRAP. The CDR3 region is CASGLVLGTGVVGELFF. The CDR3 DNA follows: TGTGCTAGTGGTTTGGTACTAGGGACAGGGGTTGTCGGGGAGCTGTTTTTT.

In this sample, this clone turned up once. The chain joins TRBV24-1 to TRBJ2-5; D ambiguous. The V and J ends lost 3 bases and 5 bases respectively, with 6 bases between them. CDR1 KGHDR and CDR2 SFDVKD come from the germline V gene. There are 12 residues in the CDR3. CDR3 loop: CATSDLPETQYF. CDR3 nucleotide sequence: TGTGCCACCAGTGATCTCCCCGAGACCCAGTACTTC.

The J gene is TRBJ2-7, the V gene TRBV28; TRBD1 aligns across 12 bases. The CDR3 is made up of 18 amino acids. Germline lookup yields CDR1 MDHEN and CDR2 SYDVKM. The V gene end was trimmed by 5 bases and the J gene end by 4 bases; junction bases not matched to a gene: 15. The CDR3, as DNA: TGTGCCAGCAGTCCTCCGGGACAGGGGGCACCTTACCAATACGAGCAGTACTTC. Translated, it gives CASSPPGQGAPYQYEQYF.

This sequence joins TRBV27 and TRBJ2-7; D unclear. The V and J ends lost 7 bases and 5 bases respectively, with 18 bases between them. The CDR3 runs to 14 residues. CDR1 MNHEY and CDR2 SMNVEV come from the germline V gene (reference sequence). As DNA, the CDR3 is TGTGCCAGCAAAGGTCGTTTGTCTAGTAACGAGCAGTACTTC. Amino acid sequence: CASKGRLSSNEQYF.

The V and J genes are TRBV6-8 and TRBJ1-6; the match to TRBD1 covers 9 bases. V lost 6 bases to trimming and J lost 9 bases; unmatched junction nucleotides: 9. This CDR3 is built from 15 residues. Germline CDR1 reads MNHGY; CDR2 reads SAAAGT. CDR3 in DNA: TGTGCCAGCAGGTACCCCGGGACAGGGCTTTCACCCCTCCACTTT. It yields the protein CASRYPGTGLSPLHF.

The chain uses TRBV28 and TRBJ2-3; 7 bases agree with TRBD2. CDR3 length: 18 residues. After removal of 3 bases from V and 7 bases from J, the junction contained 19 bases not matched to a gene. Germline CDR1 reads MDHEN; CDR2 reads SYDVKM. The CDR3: CASSFFTTSAPRENTQYF. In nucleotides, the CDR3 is TGTGCCAGCAGTTTCTTTACTACTAGCGCTCCTCGTGAGAATACGCAGTATTTT.

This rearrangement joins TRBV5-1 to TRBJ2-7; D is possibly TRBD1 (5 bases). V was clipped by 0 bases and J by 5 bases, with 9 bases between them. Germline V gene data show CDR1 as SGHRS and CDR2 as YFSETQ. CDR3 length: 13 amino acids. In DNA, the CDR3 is TGCGCCAGCAGCTTGGGGCAGGGCGACGAGCAGTACTTC. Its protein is CASSLGQGDEQYF.

The CDR3, as DNA: TGTGCCAGCAGCCCCGGCTATGGCTACACCTTC. Protein: CASSPGYGYTF. The chain employs TRBV5-4 and TRBJ1-2, with D uncertain. Germline values: CDR1 SGHNT, CDR2 YYREEE (reference sequence). This CDR3 contains 11 residues. V lost 4 bases and J lost 4, with 5 bases in between.

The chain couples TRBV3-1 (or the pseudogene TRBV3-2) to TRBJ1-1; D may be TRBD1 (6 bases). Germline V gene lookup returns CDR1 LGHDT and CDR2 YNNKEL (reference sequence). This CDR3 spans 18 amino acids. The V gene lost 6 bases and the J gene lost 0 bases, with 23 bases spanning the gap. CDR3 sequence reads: CASSRYPGPTGMNTEAFF. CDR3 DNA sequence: TGTGCCAGCAGTCGATACCCCGGCCCCACAGGGATGAACACTGAAGCTTTCTTT.

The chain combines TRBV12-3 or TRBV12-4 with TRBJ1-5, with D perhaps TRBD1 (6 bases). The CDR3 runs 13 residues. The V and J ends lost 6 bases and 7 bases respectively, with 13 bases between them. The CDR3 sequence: CASSPTGWQPQHF. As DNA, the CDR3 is TGTGCCAGCAGCCCAACAGGGTGGCAGCCCCAGCATTTT.

DNA for the CDR3: TGTGCCAGCAGCGGGACTAGCGGAATCCCCTCCTACGAGCAGTACTTC. Its protein is CASSGTSGIPSYEQYF. J is TRBJ2-7 and V is TRBV6-6; TRBD2 aligns across 11 bases. Germline lookup yields CDR1 MNHNY and CDR2 SVGAGI (reference sequence). Trimming cost V 6 bases and J 0 bases; bases outside gene matches: 7. The CDR3 spans 16 residues.

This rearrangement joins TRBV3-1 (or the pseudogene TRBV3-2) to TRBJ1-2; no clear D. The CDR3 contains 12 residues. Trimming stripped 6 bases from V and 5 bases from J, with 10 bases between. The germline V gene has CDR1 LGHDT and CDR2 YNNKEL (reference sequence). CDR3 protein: CASRAPIYGYTF. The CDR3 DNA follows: TGTGCCAGCAGGGCCCCCATTTATGGCTACACCTTC.

CDR3: CAISTSSGGALIQETQYF. The CDR3, as DNA: TGTGCCATCAGTACTTCCAGCGGGGGGGCCCTAATTCAAGAGACCCAGTACTTC. This chain links TRBV10-3 with TRBJ2-5, with TRBD2 matching 10 bases. This CDR3 is built from 18 residues. V gave up 5 bases and J gave up 2 bases; unmatched junction bases: 14. Germline V gives CDR1 ENHRY, CDR2 SYGVKD.